One and the same sample provided the 9 T cell receptor beta chains below, sequenced in a study of glioma-infiltrating T cells after dendritic cell vaccination. Time point in this sample: after dendritic cell vaccination, including at tumor progression/relapse. The data were produced by immunoSEQ multiplex PCR, yet TCRdb's version contains in-frame clones alone and is incomplete. The data hold around 83,000 clones, with roughly 85% observed a single time. Source: blood, taken after dendritic cell vaccination. The receptors shown here come from a human donor with glioblastoma.

This clone came up once. The rearrangement uses TRBV5-1 and TRBJ2-5; 10 bases are a match to TRBD2. Losses at the gene ends were 4 bases for V and 3 bases for J; bases not matched to a gene: 6. CDR3 length: 15 amino acids. Germline-derived CDR1 and CDR2 are SGHRS and YFSETQ. CDR3 DNA sequence: TGCGCCAGCAGCCCGGGGCTAGCGGGGGAAGAGACCCAGTACTTC. Translated: CASSPGLAGEETQYF.

The chain uses TRBV9 and TRBJ2-1; D not certain. The CDR3 totals 15 residues. Trimming shortened V by 1 base and J by 0 bases, and 8 bases separated the two germline ends. Germline-derived CDR1 and CDR2 are SGDLS and YYNGEE. The CDR3 region is CASSVQDSSYNEQFF. Written as DNA, the CDR3 is TGTGCCAGCAGCGTACAGGATAGCTCCTACAATGAGCAGTTCTTC.

A single count supports this clone. J is TRBJ1-1 and V is TRBV7-9, with D possibly TRBD1 on 6 matching bases. Germline CDR1 SEHNR, CDR2 FQNEAQ (reference sequence). The CDR3 spans 13 residues. V was pared by 5 bases and J by 10 bases, with 17 bases between. CDR3 in amino acids: CASSQGPTVSAFF. The CDR3 DNA reads TGTGCCAGCAGCCAGGGGCCGACAGTCTCAGCTTTCTTT.

The chain joins TRBV10-3 to TRBJ1-5; the match to TRBD1 covers 7 bases. Per germline, CDR1 ENHRY and CDR2 SYGVKD. With 6 bases clipped from V and 3 bases from J, the junction kept 5 bases outside the gene matches. This CDR3 comprises 14 residues. CDR3 region: CAISTGAVNQPQHF. CDR3 in DNA: TGTGCCATCAGCACAGGGGCGGTCAATCAGCCCCAGCATTTT.

The genes are TRBV7-2 and TRBJ2-1; perhaps TRBD1 as D (6 bases). Germline V CDR1 and CDR2: SGHTA, FQGNSA. CDR3 length: 14 residues. V lost 1 base and J 4 bases, leaving 8 bases between the germline ends. The CDR3 DNA follows: TGTGCCAGCAGCTTAGGGGGGACATACAATGAGCAGTTCTTC. Translating it yields CASSLGGTYNEQFF.

This chain uses TRBV6-6 with TRBJ2-7; the D gene is possibly TRBD2 (6 bases). The V end lost 6 bases, the J end lost 2 bases, and 14 bases lay between the germline ends. This CDR3 is 14 amino acids long. Germline V CDR1 and CDR2: MNHNY, SVGAGI (reference sequence). The DNA of the CDR3 is TGTGCCAGCAGCGACGGGAGTTTGGCCTACGAGCAGTACTTC. This codes for CASSDGSLAYEQYF.

The rearrangement joins TRBV5-1 to TRBJ1-5; 9 bases fit TRBD1. CDR1 and CDR2 (germline): SGHRS, YFSETQ. Germline trimming cut 3 bases from V and 5 bases from J; bases unmatched to any gene: 3. This CDR3 is built from 14 residues. This CDR3 is CASSSTGGDQPQHF. In DNA form, the CDR3 reads TGCGCCAGCAGCTCTACAGGGGGCGATCAGCCCCAGCATTTT.

This sequence joins TRBV6-6 and TRBJ2-2; the D is unclear. CDR1 and CDR2 (germline): MNHNY, SVGAGI (reference sequence). This CDR3 contains 15 residues. The V end was cut by 10 bases, the J end by 2 bases, with 17 bases between. CDR3 nucleotides: TGTGCCACCTCCGGGTTGTCCGGAAACACCGGGGAGCTGTTTTTT. This sequence encodes CATSGLSGNTGELFF.

There are a few counts of this clone. This rearrangement joins TRBV2 to TRBJ2-7; 10 bases are shared with TRBD1. Trimming at V came to 6 bases and at J to 5 bases, leaving 7 bases not matched to a gene. This CDR3 comprises 14 residues. Germline V CDR1 and CDR2: SNHLY, FYNNEI. The CDR3 here is CASSFRQGAHEQYF. The CDR3 nucleotides read TGTGCCAGCAGCTTCCGACAGGGGGCCCACGAGCAGTACTTC.